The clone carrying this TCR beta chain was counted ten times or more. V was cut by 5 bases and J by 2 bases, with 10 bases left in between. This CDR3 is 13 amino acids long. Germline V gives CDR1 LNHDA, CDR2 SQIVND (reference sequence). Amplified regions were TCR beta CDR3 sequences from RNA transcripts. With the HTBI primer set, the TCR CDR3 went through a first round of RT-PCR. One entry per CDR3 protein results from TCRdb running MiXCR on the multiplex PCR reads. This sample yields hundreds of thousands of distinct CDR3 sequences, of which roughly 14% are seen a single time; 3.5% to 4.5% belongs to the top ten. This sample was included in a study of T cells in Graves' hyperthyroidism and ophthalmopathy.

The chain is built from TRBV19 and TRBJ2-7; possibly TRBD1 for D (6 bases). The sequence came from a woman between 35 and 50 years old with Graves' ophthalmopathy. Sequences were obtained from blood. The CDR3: CASSAGQTYEQYF. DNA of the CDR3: TGTGCCAGTAGTGCCGGACAGACCTACGAGCAGTACTTC.